This passage covers 12 T cell receptor beta chains from one sample sequenced in a study of T cell responses to AZD1222 COVID-19 vaccine. Data came from immunoSEQ multiplex PCR; TCRdb stores just in-frame clones and leaves some out. The data contain over 45,000 clones, more than 70% of them singletons. The sequencing here drew on peripheral blood, taken 28 days after the second AZD1222 dose. The source is an adult who received the AZD1222 COVID-19 vaccine.

The chain links TRBV5-4 to TRBJ2-7; 10 bases match TRBD2. V dropped 4 bases and J dropped 4; count of bases not matched to a gene: 8. Germline values: CDR1 SGHNT, CDR2 YYREEE (reference sequence). This CDR3 is 15 amino acids long. CDR3 amino acids: CASSPSGTSAYEQYF. DNA for the CDR3: TGTGCCAGCAGCCCGTCCGGGACTAGCGCATACGAGCAGTACTTC.

The chain joins TRBV28 to TRBJ1-1, with 7 bases aligning to TRBD1. CDR1 and CDR2 from the germline V gene are MDHEN and SYDVKM. After removal of 6 bases from V and 4 bases from J, the junction contained 5 bases not matched to a gene. The CDR3 loop spans 13 amino acids. The CDR3 is CASRTGAGTEAFF. CDR3 bases: TGTGCCAGCAGAACAGGGGCGGGCACTGAAGCTTTCTTT.

Only one count was recorded for this clone. The rearrangement joins TRBV19 to TRBJ1-1, with 9 bases lining up with TRBD1. The CDR3 sequence is 14 residues long. Germline CDR1 is LNHDA and CDR2 is SQIVND (reference sequence). J lost 1 base, V lost 7 bases, and 4 bases had no gene match. The CDR3 DNA is TGTGCCAGTATGGGGACAGGGACGAACACTGAAGCTTTCTTT. It codes for CASMGTGTNTEAFF.

This clone was seen a single time. The rearrangement uses TRBV9 and TRBJ2-5; 9 bases align to TRBD2. The CDR3 consists of 21 residues. V shed 0 bases and J 5 bases; nucleotides not matched to a gene: 23. Germline assignment: CDR1 SGDLS and CDR2 YYNGEE. CDR3 DNA sequence: TGTGCCAGCAGCGTAGCTGGATCATTCGTAGCGGGAGTTTTATCGAGGGAGACCCAGTACTTC. This gives the protein CASSVAGSFVAGVLSRETQYF.

V gene TRBV6-5 combines with J gene TRBJ1-1; D is perhaps TRBD1 (6 bases). CDR1 is MNHEY and CDR2 is SVGAGI in the germline V gene. V lost 7 bases and J 0 bases, leaving 12 bases between the germline ends. The CDR3 has 14 residues. The CDR3 bases are TGTGCCAGCAAACAGGGCGTTATGAACACTGAAGCTTTCTTT. Its translation: CASKQGVMNTEAFF.

Notes on this clone: The junction and the germline gene differ at one end; a read error may be behind it. The chain recombines TRBV29-1 with TRBJ2-4, with D possibly being TRBD1 or TRBD2 (6 bases each). Germline V CDR1 and CDR2: SQVTM, ANQGSEA. The CDR3 totals 12 residues. CDR3 in DNA: TGCAGCGTTGCTCCAGGGGAGGACATTCTGTACTTC. It codes for CSVAPGEDILYF.

The rearrangement uses TRBV5-1 and TRBJ2-7; D is undetermined. V lost 1 base and J 7 bases, leaving 18 bases between the germline ends. The germline V gene has CDR1 SGHRS and CDR2 YFSETQ. The CDR3 has 15 amino acids. The CDR3 is CASSLKVATVWEQYF. In nucleotides, the CDR3 is TGCGCCAGCAGCTTGAAGGTTGCTACTGTCTGGGAGCAGTACTTC.

This chain links TRBV2 with TRBJ1-4, with TRBD1 as a possible D gene (5 bases). Trimming left V 4 bases short and J 2 bases short, with 11 bases between. Germline assignment: CDR1 SNHLY and CDR2 FYNNEI. CDR3 length: 15 amino acids. This CDR3 reads CASSVHQGTNEKLFF. DNA for the CDR3: TGTGCCAGCAGTGTACACCAGGGTACTAATGAAAAACTGTTTTTT. Full variable domain (rest looked up from reference TRBV2 and TRBJ1-4): EPEVTQTPSHQVTQMGQEVILRCVPISNHLYFYWYRQILGQKVEFLVSFYNNEISEKSEIFDDQFSVERPDGSNFTLKIRSTKLEDSAMYFCASSVHQGTNEKLFFGSGTQLSVL.

This clone is deemed medium-sized. The chain carries TRBV7-2 and TRBJ2-5, with TRBD2 as a possible D gene (6 bases). Trimming removed 3 bases at V and 3 bases at J, with 17 bases between. From germline, CDR1 is SGHTA and CDR2 FQGNSA. The CDR3 is 16 residues long. Here the CDR3 DNA reads TGTGCCAGCAGCTTCAACGGAGGGAGGTCGAAAGAGACCCAGTACTTC. Its translation: CASSFNGGRSKETQYF.

V and J are TRBV27 and TRBJ2-5; 7 bases are shared with TRBD2. Germline CDR1 MNHEY, CDR2 SMNVEV (reference sequence). The CDR3 is 16 amino acids. With V trimmed by 6 bases and J by 1 base, 11 bases remained unmatched. The chain's CDR3 is CASSPLGGRPQETQYF. The DNA of the CDR3 is TGTGCCAGCAGCCCCTTGGGAGGGAGGCCCCAAGAGACCCAGTACTTC.

The V gene is TRBV3-1 (or the pseudogene TRBV3-2), the J gene TRBJ2-1; no clear D gene. Germline values: CDR1 LGHDT, CDR2 YNNKEL (reference sequence). Trimming pared 0 bases from V and 0 bases from J, leaving 6 bases between. The CDR3 has 15 amino acids. The CDR3 nucleotides are TGTGCCAGCAGCCAAGATCTGAGCTCCTACAATGAGCAGTTCTTC. The encoded protein is CASSQDLSSYNEQFF.

The CDR3 spells CASSMFHSTDTQYF. CDR3 DNA: TGTGCCAGTAGTATGTTCCACAGCACAGATACGCAGTATTTT. This sequence joins TRBV19 and TRBJ2-3; D not certain. CDR1 is LNHDA and CDR2 is SQIVND in the germline V gene (reference sequence). The V end was cut by 3 bases, the J end by 0 bases, with 7 bases between. This CDR3 spans 14 amino acids.